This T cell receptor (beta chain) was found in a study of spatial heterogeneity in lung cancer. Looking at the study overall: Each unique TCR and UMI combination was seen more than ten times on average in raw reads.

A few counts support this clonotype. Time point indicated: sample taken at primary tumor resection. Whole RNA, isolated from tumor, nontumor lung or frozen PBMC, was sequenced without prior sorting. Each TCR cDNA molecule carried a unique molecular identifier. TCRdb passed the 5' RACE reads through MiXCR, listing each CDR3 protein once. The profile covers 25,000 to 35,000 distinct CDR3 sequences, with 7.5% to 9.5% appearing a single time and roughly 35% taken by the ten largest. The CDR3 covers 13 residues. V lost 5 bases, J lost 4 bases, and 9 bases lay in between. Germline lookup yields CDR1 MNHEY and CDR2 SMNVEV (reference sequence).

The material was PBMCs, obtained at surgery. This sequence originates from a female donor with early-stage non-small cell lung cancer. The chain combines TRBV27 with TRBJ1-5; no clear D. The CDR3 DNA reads TGTGCCAGCAGTCCTTGGGCTAATCAGCCCCAGCATTTT. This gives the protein CASSPWANQPQHF.